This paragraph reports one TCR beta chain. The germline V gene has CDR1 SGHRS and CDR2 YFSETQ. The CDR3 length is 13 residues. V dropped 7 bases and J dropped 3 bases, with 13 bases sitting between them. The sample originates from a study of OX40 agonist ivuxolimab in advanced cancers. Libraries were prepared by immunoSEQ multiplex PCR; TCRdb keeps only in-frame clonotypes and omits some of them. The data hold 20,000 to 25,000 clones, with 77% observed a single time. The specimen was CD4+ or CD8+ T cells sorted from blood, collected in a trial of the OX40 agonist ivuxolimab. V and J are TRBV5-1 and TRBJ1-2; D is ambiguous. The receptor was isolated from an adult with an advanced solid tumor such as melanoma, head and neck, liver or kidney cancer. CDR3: CASGDGGDYGYTF. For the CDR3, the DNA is TGCGCCAGCGGAGACGGTGGGGACTATGGCTACACCTTC. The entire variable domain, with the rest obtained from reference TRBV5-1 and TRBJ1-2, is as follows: KAGVTQTPRYLIKTRGQQVTLSCSPISGHRSVSWYQQTPGQGLQFLFEYFSETQRNKGNFPGRFSGRQFSNSRSEMNVSTLELGDSALYLCASGDGGDYGYTFGSGTRLTVV.